The text below deals with one T cell receptor (beta chain). The specificity of this receptor is unknown. Germline and junction disagree at one end, which may indicate a read error. This sample is drawn from a study of cytomegalovirus exposure and HLA in healthy donors (TCRdb year 2017). In terms of the full investigation: According to an earlier analysis of 587 of the donors, some 180 million T cells yielded approximately 120 million unique TCR beta sequences and roughly 280 Gb of sequence data. Besides the first cohort of 500 to 700 subjects, a separate validation cohort made up of some 110 different subjects was used. Every discovery cohort repertoire had been produced on one sequencing platform. Rather than using new phenotypic data, the later analysis identified candidate immune exposures from TCR beta sequences and from how often those sequences occurred across donors. High-throughput TCR immunosequencing, statistical association of individual TCRs with disease status, and machine learning were combined to predict cytomegalovirus infection status. Both class I and class II loci were covered by HLA typing, at four-digit resolution. Donor age, sex, ethnicity and CMV serostatus were compiled together with the repertoire data. A few DR-DQ haplotypes were treated as single units for association and clustering because of strong linkage in the cohort. A later analysis re-analyzed previously published TCR beta repertoires from 660 or so donors and added high-resolution HLA genotyping to study TCR occurrence patterns. On average, roughly 250,000 unique TCR beta nucleotide sequences were sequenced per donor among several hundred genotyped donors of the cohort, with around 19% of those sequences being non-productive. About 300 gigabases of sequencing data and around 85 million unique TCR sequences made up an early release that covered some 640 HLA-typed donors. The genetic ancestry cluster associated with self-reported Caucasian donors included about 84% of the roughly 390 genotyped donors. An earlier analysis of several hundred of the donors applied high-throughput TCR beta sequencing to assess whether each TCR beta V gene segment acted as functional or pseudogenic. The number of donors typed differed by locus, with roughly 629-640 for A, B, C, DRB1 and DQB1, around 520 for DQA1, 600 to 610 for DPA1, and under 490 for DPB1. The study profiled the T cell repertoires of more than 500 subjects by immunosequencing and related them to cytomegalovirus serostatus. The aim of the study was to test whether cataloging public T cell receptors could identify signatures of past pathogen exposure. In a later genetic analysis, genome-wide SNP genotypes for 398 of the 666 donors were used, and that subset was treated as a discovery cohort. Study-wide findings and limitations: Most TCR sequences were observed very rarely across donors, whereas some public TCRs were present in many individuals. A later analysis found that most CMV-associated TCR beta chains appeared HLA-restricted, with HLA associations seemingly driven largely by CMV exposure. Broadly in line with IMGT annotations, most TCR beta V segments showed up in productive rearrangements about 87% or about 30% of the time in an earlier analysis of around 550 of the donors. In vitro tests confirmed that a few of the cytomegalovirus-associated TCR beta chains recognize cytomegalovirus antigens. Sequencing depth was assumed to be roughly uniform across donors in the presence/absence analyses, though that assumption may not hold. In a later analysis, TCR association rates were found to vary across HLA loci, with the most associated TCRs seen for DRB1 alleles and the fewest for HLA-C alleles. Compared with equally common non-associated chains, HLA-associated TCR beta chains in a later analysis were more clonally expanded and had lower generation probabilities. Immune exposure information for the cohort was limited to CMV serostatus. Because some donors lacked HLA typing at each locus, the association tests relied only on the typed subset. In the study, 150 to 200 TCR beta chains were listed as associated with cytomegalovirus. Because counts were too low, some 16 rarely observed V segments, including chromosome 9 orphons, were excluded from the earlier analysis of 500 to 700 of the donors. Linkage disequilibrium might explain the correlated functional status among segregating V segments, but an unknown experimental factor could not be ruled out. A later analysis associated about 17,000 TCR beta sequences with specific HLA alleles at a false discovery rate of 0.05. A cluster of highly shared sequence variants was judged likely to be a technical artifact of the sequencing pipeline. In a later genetic analysis, fewer N-insertions in productive TCRs were reported among donors in an Asian-associated ancestry cluster than the approximately 670-donor mean. It was suggested by the authors that the approach could potentially be generalized to other disease states and immunological phenotypes. In both the original and validation cohorts, the classifier was reported to diagnose cytomegalovirus status with high specificity and sensitivity. In this cohort, only TCR beta chains were sequenced, and detectable features were limited by the absence of alpha or paired-chain data. A further reported finding was that TCR beta sequences accurately predicted the HLA-A and HLA-B alleles for most subjects in the first cohort. V-gene and J-gene trimming of TCR beta chains was associated with a missense DCLRE1C variant in a later genetic analysis, and the association was replicated in an independent cohort. Several of the top co-occurrence clusters appeared to be linked to parvovirus B19, influenza, CMV and Epstein-Barr virus, according to a later analysis. Assigning TCR associations to individual alleles was difficult when HLA alleles, especially DR and DQ, strongly co-occurred. Because the 87-base-pair reads could not distinguish some IMGT-functional V segments, including TRBV6-2 and TRBV6-3, those segments were excluded.

The library came from the immunoSEQ multiplex PCR assay. The multiplex PCR relied on a mix of 60 forward primers for TCR Vbeta segments and 13 reverse primers for TCR Jbeta segments. The CDR3 region of rearranged TCR beta genes was amplified from genomic DNA with a multiplex PCR assay. The amplified TCR beta libraries were sequenced on the Illumina HiSeq System as 87-base-pair reads. The authors processed their data as follows. Across the 700 or so repertoires, a later analysis counted tens of millions of unique TCR beta chains, around 11 million of which were shared by at least two donors. Raw reads were error-corrected and collapsed into unique sequences by a nearest-neighbor algorithm in which closely related sequences were merged to remove PCR and sequencing errors. CDR3 sequences were aligned to IMGT reference sequences to assign V, D and J gene segments. Each retained sequence needed at least a six-nucleotide match to both a V gene segment and a J gene segment. Rearrangements were called productive when the CDR3 lacked stop codons and stayed in frame with V and J; all others were non-productive. CDR3 was defined by IMGT convention, running from the second conserved V-encoded cysteine to the conserved J-encoded phenylalanine. The earlier analysis of 500 to 650 of the donors excluded any sequence lacking an unambiguous match to a single V gene segment. An earlier analysis of 500 to 700 of the donors classified V segments as functional when productive rearrangements were above 56.7% and as segregating when the standard deviation between donors was above 5%. A statistical classification framework was built to diagnose cytomegalovirus status from the catalog of TCR beta chain sequences. A later analysis assigned V and J genes by comparing TCR nucleotide sequences with IMGT/GENE-DB human TR gene sequences. Using the TCRdist pipeline, a later analysis assigned CDR3 sequences along with most-parsimonious VDJ recombination scenarios. In a later analysis, every TCR beta chain was defined by the combination of its CDR3 amino acid sequence and its V-gene family, and reads without a unique V-gene family were dropped. In a later analysis, around 600 highly shared, low-generation-probability nucleotide sequences were removed to address suspected cross-contamination and a sequencing artifact. In a later analysis, a clonal expansion index was calculated for each public chain from normalized within-repertoire ranks of inferred template counts. In a later analysis, generation probabilities were computed with a VDJ recombination model fitted to out-of-frame rearrangements, and the resulting probabilities were checked against IGoR. A later analysis scored TCR-TCR, TCR-HLA and TCR-CMV co-occurrence with hypergeometric tests, applying a repertoire-size bias correction to TCR pairs. A later analysis estimated false discovery rates by permuting HLA or CMV assignments 20 times. In a later analysis, co-occurring TCRs were grouped with DBSCAN, and TCRdist sequence similarity was added when clustering was performed within HLA-allele-positive subsets. Repertoires with fewer than 30,000 or more than 120,000 public chains were left out of co-occurrence clustering, as were several repertoires with anomalous nucleotide sharing. The table was pulled from immuneACCESS by TCRdb, which kept in-frame rearrangements only. Such tables lose some clones; where checked, under half of the loss comes from unresolved V genes, and the rest has no known cause. Clone size and the V and J calls come from that table; the DNA yielded D and trimming. The sample records roughly 200,000 clones, around nine tenths of which are singletons. Together, the top ten hold more than 0.8% of the sample.

The cohort consisted of 670 or so healthy bone marrow donors. At the time of sampling, all cohort members were nominally healthy, though unrecorded immune exposures were likely present. The donor tested CMV seronegative and was one of the 352 seronegative cohort members. A peripheral blood sample was collected from each donor, and TCR beta sequencing was performed on peripheral blood mononuclear cells. Genomic DNA was extracted from the blood cell samples with the Qiagen DNeasy Blood Extraction Kit. Including cysteine and phenylalanine, the CDR3 has 12 amino acids. Only the CDR3 part of the read is kept: 36 bases, read in frame from the first base. CDR1 and CDR2 (SNHLY, FYNNEI) derive from the germline V gene.

The sequenced sample consisted of PBMCs. The sequence links TRBV2 to TRBJ1-2, with no confidently assigned D gene. The receptor's source is a woman aged 18-29 years in good health and CMV-seronegative. The CDR3 region reads CASSGPLNTCSF. Read as DNA, the sequence is TGTGCCAGCAGTGGCCCCCTAAATACTTGCTCCTTC.